This TCR gamma chain stems from a study of human gamma delta and Vdelta1 T cells. Findings and caveats of the study: Delta One T cells were reportedly polyclonal and broadly cytotoxic against acute myeloid leukemia.

This clone was picked up a small number of times. What it binds is unknown. Trimming at V came to 1 base and at J to 6 bases, leaving 6 bases not matched to a gene. CDR1 is EGSTGY and CDR2 is YDSYTSSV in the germline V gene. This CDR3 has 13 residues. TCRdb re-processed the PCR reads using CATT. In the table there are about 4,000 gamma-chain clones, 16% of which are singletons. V and J are TRGV4 and TRGJ1 or TRGJ2. Sequenced input: Vdelta1 gamma-delta T cells from blood grown in culture (DOT cells). The sequence was obtained from a human donor in good health. CDR3 DNA: TGTGCCACCTGGGATGGCCGGTGTTATAAGAAACTCTTT. Translated, it gives CATWDGRCYKKLF.